These 8 T cell receptor beta chains came from one sample sequenced in a study of early T cells in non-severe SARS-CoV-2 infection (dated by TCRdb to the early 2020s). Library prep was done by 5' RACE. The run used a NextSeq 500. TCRdb trimmed public reads at Q25 via fastp, called clones via MiXCR and kept in-frame beta chains. Every distinct CDR3 protein forms one entry, paired with its most common genes and DNA. Across this sample there are around 31,000 distinct CDR3 sequences, with over 8.5% seen only once. The ten largest clones represent roughly 13% of the sample. The sequenced material came from whole blood. These TCRs come from an adult who was a healthcare worker with PCR-confirmed SARS-CoV-2 infection or an uninfected control (not recorded which).

This clonotype is categorized as medium-sized (0.01 to 0.1%). V and J are TRBV4-3 and TRBJ2-5; perhaps TRBD2 as D (6 bases). Trimming removed 1 base at V and 2 bases at J, with 14 bases between. This CDR3 spans 16 amino acids. CDR1 is LGHNA and CDR2 is YSLEER in the germline V gene. The DNA for the CDR3 is TGCGCCAGCAGCCAAGGGAGGGGTCGTCGTCAAGAGACCCAGTACTTC. It codes for CASSQGRGRRQETQYF.

This clonotype has just a few counts. The chain joins TRBV7-8 to TRBJ2-4; D assignment may be TRBD1 or TRBD2 (7 bases each). Germline CDR1 and CDR2: SGHVS and FQNEAQ. The CDR3 runs 15 residues. V lost 4 bases, J lost 3 bases, and 13 bases lay in between. The CDR3 loop is CASSWGGGDKNIQYF. CDR3 nucleotides: TGTGCCAGCAGCTGGGGAGGGGGCGACAAAAACATTCAGTACTTC.

The rearrangement joins TRBV5-6 to TRBJ1-6; 8 bases are a match to TRBD1. This CDR3 has 16 residues. Germline V lookup: CDR1 SGHDT, CDR2 YYEEEE. The V segment lost 3 bases and the J segment 10 bases; nucleotides outside the gene matches: 12. The CDR3 sequence: CASSSSHDRGRSPLHF. CDR3 sequence (DNA): TGTGCCAGCAGCTCCTCCCACGACAGGGGAAGATCACCCCTCCACTTT.

This clonotype was recorded many times. CDR3 nucleotides: TGCGCCAGCAGCCAAGATGGGCTAGCGGGTGGCACAGATACGCAGTATTTT. Encoded protein: CASSQDGLAGGTDTQYF. This chain uses TRBV4-3 with TRBJ2-3, with TRBD2 matching 8 bases. This CDR3 has 17 residues. CDR1 LGHNA and CDR2 YSLEER come from the germline V gene. V gave up 0 bases and J gave up 1 base; unmatched junction bases: 6.

This clonotype was observed at least ten times. The chain has TRBV5-8 and TRBJ2-7, with D possibly matching TRBD1 (6 bases). The CDR3 length is 13 residues. CDR1 and CDR2 from the germline V gene are SGHTS and YDEGEE. Trimming took 4 bases from V and 6 from J, leaving 14 bases between them. The DNA for the CDR3 is TGTGCCAGCAGCCAACAGGGCGGCCTCGAGCAGTACTTC. Protein sequence: CASSQQGGLEQYF.

This clonotype was counted ten times or more. The chain recombines TRBV5-4 with TRBJ1-1, with 7 bases lining up with TRBD1. The CDR3 consists of 15 residues. With 5 bases clipped from V and 4 bases from J, the junction kept 11 bases outside the gene matches. Germline V lookup: CDR1 SGHNT, CDR2 YYREEE (reference sequence). Written as DNA, the CDR3 is TGTGCCAGCAGTGTGACAGGGAGGAAACCCACTGAAGCTTTCTTT. Translation: CASSVTGRKPTEAFF.

The sample holds many counts of this clonotype. The rearrangement links TRBV19 to TRBJ2-7, with 8 bases identical to TRBD1. CDR3 length equals 15 residues. Germline CDR1 reads LNHDA; CDR2 reads SQIVND (reference sequence). With 6 bases clipped from V and 5 bases from J, the junction kept 12 bases outside the gene matches. In DNA, the CDR3 is TGTGCCAGTAGCCCTGGCGGGACAGGAGGTGACGAGCAGTACTTC. Protein: CASSPGGTGGDEQYF.

Ten or more counts support this clonotype. In DNA, the CDR3 is TGTGCCAGCAGCAGCCGTAGCCCCAATCAGCCCCAGCATTTT. It codes for CASSSRSPNQPQHF. The rearrangement uses TRBV7-2 and TRBJ1-5; D uncertain. The CDR3 length is 14 residues. V dropped 5 bases and J dropped 3 bases, with 11 bases sitting between them. Looked up from germline, CDR1 is SGHTA and CDR2 is FQGNSA.